This TCR beta chain was captured in a study of PD-L1 blockade in urothelial cancer. Overall study context: Atezolizumab, begun by patients around 2014, was given at 1,200 mg intravenously every 3 weeks. At 6 weeks and at 3 weeks (second dose) after treatment start, blood was analyzed. Regarding the study as a whole: The study found that durable-benefit patients expanded tumor-associated blood clones more at 3 weeks.

The CDR3 length is 21 residues. CDR1 and CDR2 (germline): SGHTA, FQGTGA. V trimming: 5 bases; J trimming: 4 bases; junction bases outside the gene matches: 19. The repertoire was sequenced with immunoSEQ multiplex PCR; TCRdb's copy has only in-frame clones and lacks some. The sample includes approximately 72,000 clones, around 88% of them seen just once. Note on this clone: Its target is unknown.

Documented time point: pretreatment peripheral blood. The material was PBMCs, obtained around atezolizumab (anti-PD-L1) treatment. This sequence was found in a man between 60 and 75 years old with urothelial cancer. The chain combines TRBV7-3 with TRBJ2-1; 14 bases fit TRBD2. The CDR3 sequence: CASSPTGVVGLAGGRYNEQFF. CDR3 sequence (DNA): TGTGCCAGCAGCCCTACGGGGGTGGTAGGACTAGCGGGGGGACGATACAATGAGCAGTTCTTC. Using reference TRBV7-3 and TRBJ2-1 for the parts outside the CDR3, the full variable domain is GAGVSQTPSNKVTEKGKYVELRCDPISGHTALYWYRQSLGQGPEFLIYFQGTGAADDSGLPNDRFFAVRPEGSVSTLKIQRTERGDSAVYLCASSPTGVVGLAGGRYNEQFFGPGTRLTVL.